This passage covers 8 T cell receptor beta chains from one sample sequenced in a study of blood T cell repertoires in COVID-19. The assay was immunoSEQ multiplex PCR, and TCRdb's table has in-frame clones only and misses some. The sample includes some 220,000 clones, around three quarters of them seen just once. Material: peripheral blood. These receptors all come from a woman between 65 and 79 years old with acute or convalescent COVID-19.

In DNA form, the CDR3 reads TGTGCCACCTCGCGTACCGGGACAGGGGCCCCCAATGAGCAGTTCTTC. Residues: CATSRTGTGAPNEQFF. This rearrangement joins TRBV24-1 to TRBJ2-1; 10 nucleotides line up with TRBD1. The trim removed 9 bases at V and 6 bases at J, leaving 13 bases unmatched. The CDR3 consists of 16 residues. Germline V gene lookup returns CDR1 KGHDR and CDR2 SFDVKD.

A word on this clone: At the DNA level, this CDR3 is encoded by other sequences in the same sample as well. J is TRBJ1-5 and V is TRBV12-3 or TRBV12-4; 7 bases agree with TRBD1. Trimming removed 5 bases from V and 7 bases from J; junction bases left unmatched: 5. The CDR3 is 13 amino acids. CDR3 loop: CASSRQGNQPQHF. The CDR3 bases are TGTGCCAGCAGTCGACAGGGAAACCAGCCCCAGCATTTT.

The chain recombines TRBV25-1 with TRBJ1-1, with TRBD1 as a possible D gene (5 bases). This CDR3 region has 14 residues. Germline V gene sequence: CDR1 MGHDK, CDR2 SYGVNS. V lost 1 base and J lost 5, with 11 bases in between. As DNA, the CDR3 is TGTGCCAGCAGTGAATCCAGGGTAAGGACTGAAGCTTTCTTT. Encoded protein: CASSESRVRTEAFF.

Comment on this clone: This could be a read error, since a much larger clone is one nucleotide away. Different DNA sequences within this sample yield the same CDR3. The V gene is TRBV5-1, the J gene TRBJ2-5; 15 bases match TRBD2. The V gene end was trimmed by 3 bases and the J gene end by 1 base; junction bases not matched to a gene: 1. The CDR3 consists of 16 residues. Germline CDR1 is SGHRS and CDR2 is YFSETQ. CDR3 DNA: TGCGCCAGCAGCTCGGGACTAGCGGGGGGCCAAGAGACCCAGTACTTC. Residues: CASSSGLAGGQETQYF.

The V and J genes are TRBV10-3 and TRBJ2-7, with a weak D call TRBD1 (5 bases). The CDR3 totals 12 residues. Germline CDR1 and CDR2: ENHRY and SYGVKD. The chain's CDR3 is CAISQGGHPLHV. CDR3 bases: TGTGCCATCTCCCAGGGCGGACATCCCCTTCACGTC.

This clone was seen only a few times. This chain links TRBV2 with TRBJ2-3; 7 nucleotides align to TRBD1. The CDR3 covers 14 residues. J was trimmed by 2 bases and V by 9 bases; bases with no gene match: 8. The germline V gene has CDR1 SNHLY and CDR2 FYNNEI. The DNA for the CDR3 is TGTGCCAGAGGGGGCGGCCGATACACAGATACGCAGTATTTT. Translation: CARGGGRYTDTQYF.

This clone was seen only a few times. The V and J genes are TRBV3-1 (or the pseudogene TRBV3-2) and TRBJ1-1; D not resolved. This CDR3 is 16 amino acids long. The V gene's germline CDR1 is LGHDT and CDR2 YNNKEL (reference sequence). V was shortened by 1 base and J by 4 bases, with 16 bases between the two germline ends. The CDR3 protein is CASSQGGHGRSTEAFF. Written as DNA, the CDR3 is TGTGCCAGCAGCCAAGGCGGTCACGGTCGGAGCACTGAAGCTTTCTTT.

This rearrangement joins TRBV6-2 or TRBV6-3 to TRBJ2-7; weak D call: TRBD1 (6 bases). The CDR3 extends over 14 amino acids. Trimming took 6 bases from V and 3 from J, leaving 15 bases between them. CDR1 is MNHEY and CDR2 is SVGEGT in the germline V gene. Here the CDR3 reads CASSFTYRVYEQYF. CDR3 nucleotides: TGTGCCAGCAGCTTCACCTACAGGGTCTACGAGCAGTACTTC.